The 17 T cell receptor beta chains given below trace back to one sample, sequenced in a study of metastatic and nonmetastatic thyroid tumors. Nobody among the patients had been given any treatment before thyroid surgery. TCRdb re-analyzed the PCR reads using MiXCR. The profile covers roughly 20,000 clones, with approximately 30% appearing a single time and approximately 20% taken by the ten largest. Sequenced material: blood. The receptors were gathered from a female donor with papillary thyroid cancer or a benign thyroid nodule (not recorded which). Some clones in this sample may be carry-over from other donors' samples.

In this sample, this clone turned up once. Relative to the germline gene, one junction end is altered; a read error may explain this. The chain uses TRBV20-1 and TRBJ2-1; 7 positions agree with TRBD2. CDR3 length: 16 residues. CDR1 and CDR2 from the germline V gene are DFQATT and SNEGSKA (reference sequence). CDR3 nucleotides: TGCAGTGCTAGAGATCTCCTCGCGGGGGTTTACAATGAGCAGGTATTC. Protein: CSARDLLAGVYNEQVF.

This clone appeared a single time. Sequence at one end of the junction differs from germline and may be a read error. Distinct nucleotide sequences in the sample also encode this CDR3. The CDR3 reads CASSSTGVNTEAFF. The CDR3 nucleotides are TGTGCCAGCAGCTCAACAGGGGTGAACACGGAAGCTTTCTTT. V gene TRBV5-4 combines with J gene TRBJ1-1; 7 bases fit TRBD1. The CDR3 contains 14 residues. The V gene's germline CDR1 is SGHNT and CDR2 YYREEE (reference sequence).

Notes on this clone: Since the CDR3 does not end with the conserved phenylalanine or tryptophan, this likely comes from a read error. V is TRBV18 and J is TRBJ1-1, with 8 nucleotides matching TRBD1. V gave up 3 bases and J gave up 3 bases; unmatched junction bases: 0. The CDR3 is 13 residues long. CDR1 and CDR2 (germline): KGHSH, LQKENI. The DNA for the CDR3 is TGTGCCAGCTCACCGACAGGGGACACTGAAGCTTTCCTT. Its protein is CASSPTGDTEAFL.

The chain links TRBV20-1 to TRBJ1-2; D not resolved. The CDR3 has 12 residues. V was cut by 6 bases and J by 7 bases, with 15 bases left in between. The germline gives CDR1 DFQATT, CDR2 SNEGSKA (reference sequence). The CDR3, as DNA: TGCAGTGCGGGGTTTAGGGTGCTTGGCTACACCTTC. Residues: CSAGFRVLGYTF.

The V call is TRBV28, the J call TRBJ2-3; 9 bases match TRBD2. Looked up from germline, CDR1 is MDHEN and CDR2 is SYDVKM. The ends lost 9 bases at V and 8 bases at J; junction bases unmatched: 12. The CDR3 length is 14 residues. The CDR3 nucleotides read TGTGCCAGGGTCCCCCTTAGCGGGAGAAGTACGCAGTATTTT. Translating it yields CARVPLSGRSTQYF.

The chain links TRBV6-2 or TRBV6-3 to TRBJ2-5, with unresolved D. Germline-derived CDR1 and CDR2 are MNHEY and SVGEGT. With 7 bases removed from V and 4 bases from J, the gap between germline ends came to 16 bases. The CDR3 is made up of 14 amino acids. CDR3 sequence: CASTRLILGETQYF. DNA of the CDR3: TGTGCCAGCACGCGCCTAATTCTAGGAGAGACCCAGTACTTC.

This clone was detected ten times or more. The V call is TRBV12-3 or TRBV12-4, the J call TRBJ1-5; D is unclear. This CDR3 region has 16 residues. Trimming took 6 bases from V and 0 from J, leaving 15 bases between them. The CDR3 here is CASSPSDWYSNQPQHF. The CDR3 DNA follows: TGTGCCAGCAGCCCTAGTGACTGGTATAGCAATCAGCCCCAGCATTTT.

The rearrangement joins TRBV11-2 to TRBJ2-4, with a weak D call TRBD1 (6 bases). Germline CDR1 is SGHAT and CDR2 is FQNNGV. Trimming left V 11 bases short and J 7 bases short, with 21 bases between. This CDR3 contains 14 residues. The CDR3 DNA is TGTGCCCCCAGCTTCAATCAGGGGATGAACATTCAGTACTTC. Translating gives CAPSFNQGMNIQYF.

This chain connects TRBV10-1 to TRBJ2-2; the D is unclear. Germline CDR1 is WNHNN and CDR2 is SYGVQD (reference sequence). The CDR3 is 13 amino acids. V lost 8 bases and J 3 bases, leaving 10 bases between the germline ends. CDR3 coding DNA: TGCGCCAGCGGGCCAATGGACACCGGGGAGCTGTTTTTT. As protein: CASGPMDTGELFF.

This clone was counted ten times or more. The V call is TRBV9, the J call TRBJ2-7, with D uncertain. Germline CDR1 SGDLS, CDR2 YYNGEE. Trimming removed 0 bases from V and 5 bases from J, with 9 bases in between. This CDR3 contains 13 residues. The CDR3 region is CASSVAYSDEQYF. CDR3 nucleotide sequence: TGTGCCAGCAGCGTAGCCTACAGTGACGAGCAGTACTTC.

At least ten counts were recorded for this clone. The rearrangement joins TRBV12-3 or TRBV12-4 to TRBJ1-2, with no clear D. This CDR3 region has 13 residues. V was pared by 5 bases and J by 8 bases, with 15 bases between. Here the CDR3 DNA reads TGTGCCAGCAGTCGAGACATAGTAGGAGGCTACACCTTC. It yields the protein CASSRDIVGGYTF.

This clone was seen repeatedly, ten times or more. Other DNA sequences within the sample encode an identical CDR3. The V call is TRBV9, the J call TRBJ1-4; D uncertain. Germline CDR1 SGDLS, CDR2 YYNGEE. The V and J ends lost 2 bases and 8 bases respectively, with 13 bases between them. This CDR3 region has 14 residues. CDR3 in amino acids: CASSVGVFGEKLFF. CDR3 bases: TGTGCCAGCAGCGTCGGGGTCTTTGGAGAAAAACTGTTTTTT.

At least ten counts were recorded for this clone. The rearrangement joins TRBV18 to TRBJ2-1, with 9 nucleotides matching TRBD2. In germline, CDR1 is KGHSH, CDR2 LQKENI. The CDR3 runs to 19 residues. J gave up 4 bases and V 4 bases, and 17 bases lay outside the gene matches. In DNA, the CDR3 is TGTGCCAGCTCACTCTCACGGACAATGGGACTAGCAGGGTACAATGAGCAGTTCTTC. This codes for CASSLSRTMGLAGYNEQFF.

This clone was seen repeatedly, ten times or more. The rearrangement joins TRBV5-6 to TRBJ2-5, with 12 positions matching TRBD1. The germline gives CDR1 SGHDT, CDR2 YYEEEE. The CDR3 is 16 amino acids. Unmatched junction bases numbered 8, after V lost 2 bases and J lost 6 bases. CDR3 DNA sequence: TGTGCCAGCAGCTTATTTGGGACAGGGGGCGGAAAGACCCAGTACTTC. Protein sequence: CASSLFGTGGGKTQYF.

By proportion, this clone is medium-sized. The chain uses TRBV20-1 and TRBJ1-5; 9 nucleotides match TRBD1. CDR1 and CDR2 (germline): DFQATT, SNEGSKA (reference sequence). With 5 bases clipped from V and 8 bases from J, the junction kept 10 bases outside the gene matches. The CDR3 loop spans 14 amino acids. CDR3 nucleotide sequence: TGCAGTGCTGAACGGACAGGGGCGATTGAGCCCCAGCATTTT. Amino acid sequence: CSAERTGAIEPQHF.

About this clone itself: Mismatch with germline at one junction end may stem from a read error. V and J are TRBV11-3 and TRBJ2-7; no clear D. The CDR3 consists of 15 residues. Germline values: CDR1 SGHNT, CDR2 YENEEA. The CDR3 loop is CASSLDVAASYDQYF. The CDR3 coding sequence is TGTGCCAGCAGCTTAGATGTGGCAGCTTCCTACGATCAGTACTTC.

This chain links TRBV19 with TRBJ2-7, with 10 bases that match TRBD2. The germline V gene encodes CDR1 LNHDA and CDR2 SQIVND (reference sequence). The CDR3 loop spans 15 amino acids. Losses at the gene ends were 5 bases for V and 6 bases for J; bases not matched to a gene: 10. The chain's CDR3 is CASSPGSSGSTEQYF. CDR3 in DNA: TGTGCCAGTAGTCCTGGTTCTAGCGGGAGTACCGAGCAGTACTTC.